This T cell receptor beta chain was retrieved from a study of early T cells in non-severe SARS-CoV-2 infection. Looking at the study overall: Sequencing input comprised bulk RNA from unsorted whole blood; chain pairing was not available. Study observations and caveats: VDJdb matching skewed toward anti-spike CD8 responses, missing private and CD4 specificities.

TCRdb passed the 5' RACE reads through MiXCR, listing each CDR3 protein once. The table shows tens of thousands of distinct CDR3 sequences, with roughly an eighth occurring only once. The CDR3 runs to 21 residues. The J segment lost 4 bases and the V segment lost 2 bases, leaving 23 bases of the junction unmatched. Germline V CDR1 and CDR2: MNHEY, SMNVEV (reference sequence). This clonotype was counted a few times. Its antigen is still unknown. What was sequenced was whole blood. The clonotype was recovered from an adult who was a healthcare worker with PCR-confirmed SARS-CoV-2 infection or an uninfected control (not recorded which). V and J are TRBV27 and TRBJ2-1, with 7 bases that match TRBD1. Here the CDR3 reads CASSLDRVFSYQKTTYNEQFF. The CDR3, as DNA: TGTGCCAGCAGTTTAGACAGGGTTTTTTCATACCAAAAAACCACGTACAATGAGCAGTTCTTC.